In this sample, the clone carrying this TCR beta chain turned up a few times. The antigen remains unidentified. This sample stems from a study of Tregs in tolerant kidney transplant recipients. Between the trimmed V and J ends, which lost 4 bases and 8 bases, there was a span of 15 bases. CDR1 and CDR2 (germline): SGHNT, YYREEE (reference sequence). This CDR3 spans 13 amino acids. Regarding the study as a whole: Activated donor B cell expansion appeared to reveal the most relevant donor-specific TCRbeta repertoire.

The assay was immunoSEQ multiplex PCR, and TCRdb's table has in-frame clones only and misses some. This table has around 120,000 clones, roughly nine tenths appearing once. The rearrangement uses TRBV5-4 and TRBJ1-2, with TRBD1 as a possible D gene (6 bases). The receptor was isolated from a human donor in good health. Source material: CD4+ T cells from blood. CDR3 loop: CASSLDRVRGYTF. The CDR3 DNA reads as TGTGCCAGCAGCCTGGACAGAGTGAGAGGCTACACCTTC.